This entry lists 18 T cell receptor beta chains sequenced from one sample in a study of CD8 T cells in Susac syndrome. With random hexamers, roughly 0.5 to 1 ug RNA was reverse transcribed. MiXCR, applied by TCRdb to the immunoSEQ multiplex PCR reads, yields one record per CDR3 protein. The sample lists a few hundred thousand distinct CDR3 sequences; around 90% were seen once. Sequenced: CD4+ T cells from PBMCs. Source of these receptors: a human donor with multiple sclerosis.

The DNA for the CDR3 is TGCAGTGCTAGTATCACTAGCGGGAGGTTGTACTTC. It encodes CSASITSGRLYF. The J gene is TRBJ2-7, the V gene TRBV20-1, with TRBD2 identical over 12 bases. The germline V gene encodes CDR1 DFQATT and CDR2 SNEGSKA (reference sequence). The CDR3 is made up of 12 amino acids. Trimming removed 3 bases from V and 12 bases from J; junction bases left unmatched: 6.

V and J are TRBV7-9 and TRBJ2-1, with TRBD2 matching 12 bases. CDR3 size: 14 residues. Germline V gene lookup returns CDR1 SEHNR and CDR2 FQNEAQ (reference sequence). V lost 8 bases, J lost 6 bases, and 5 bases stayed unmatched. The CDR3, as DNA: TGTGCCAGCCGGCTAGCGGGGGGGATCAATGAGCAGTTCTTC. Its translation is CASRLAGGINEQFF.

This clonotype was observed a few times. The J gene is TRBJ2-5, the V gene TRBV18; 7 bases agree with TRBD2. Germline CDR1 is KGHSH and CDR2 is LQKENI. V gave up 3 bases and J gave up 1 base; unmatched junction bases: 2. CDR3 length: 14 amino acids. The CDR3 sequence is CASSPTSVQETQYF. For the CDR3, the DNA is TGTGCCAGCTCACCCACTAGCGTCCAAGAGACCCAGTACTTC.

V usage is TRBV23-1 and J usage is TRBJ1-4, with 7 positions matching TRBD1. TRBV23-1 qualifies as an ORF whose function is uncertain. The V gene end was trimmed by 6 bases and the J gene end by 8 bases; junction bases not matched to a gene: 3. The CDR3 is 12 residues long. CDR3 coding DNA: TGCGCCAGCAGACAGGGGATAGAAAAACTGTTTTTT. Encoded protein: CASRQGIEKLFF.

The chain carries TRBV3-1 and TRBJ1-1, with D unclear. There are 14 residues in the CDR3. V lost 1 base and J 0 bases, leaving 6 bases between the germline ends. Germline CDR1 and CDR2: LGHDT and YNNKEL (reference sequence). The CDR3 region is CASSQGEMNTEAFF. CDR3 nucleotide sequence: TGTGCCAGCAGCCAAGGTGAAATGAACACTGAAGCTTTCTTT.

V usage is TRBV20-1 and J usage is TRBJ2-7; tentatively, D is TRBD2 (6 bases). Per the germline V gene, CDR1 is DFQATT and CDR2 is SNEGSKA (reference sequence). V was pared by 3 bases and J by 6 bases, with 15 bases between. The CDR3 covers 13 residues. The CDR3: CSASGGARGEQYF. The CDR3 nucleotides read TGCAGTGCTAGCGGGGGAGCACGGGGCGAGCAGTACTTC.

DNA for the CDR3: TGCGCCAGCAGCTCCCATGGACTGGAGCAAGAGACCCAGTACTTC. This gives the protein CASSSHGLEQETQYF. The chain joins TRBV4-3 to TRBJ2-5, with D possibly being TRBD2 (5 bases). Germline CDR1 is LGHNA and CDR2 is YSLEER. The CDR3 is 15 amino acids. The germline V and J ends were trimmed by 5 bases and 2 bases, with 15 bases remaining between them.

The chain employs TRBV3-1 and TRBJ1-2, with 8 bases lining up with TRBD1. Germline-derived CDR1 and CDR2 are LGHDT and YNNKEL (reference sequence). This CDR3 is built from 15 residues. Unmatched junction bases numbered 6, after V lost 4 bases and J lost 2 bases. The CDR3 loop is CASSPRTGRNYGYTF. For the CDR3, the DNA is TGTGCCAGCAGCCCTCGGACAGGGAGAAACTATGGCTACACCTTC.

With respect to this clonotype: Germline and junction disagree at one end, which may indicate a read error. The chain links TRBV7-7 to TRBJ2-2; 8 bases are shared with TRBD2. Looked up from germline, CDR1 is SSHAT and CDR2 is FNYEAQ (reference sequence). The length of the CDR3 is 15 residues. CDR3 DNA sequence: TGTGCTAGCAGCCCGCTAGCGGGTCAGGGCGGGGAGCTGTTTTTT. Translated: CASSPLAGQGGELFF.

CDR3 sequence (DNA): TGCAGTGCTAGGGGGGGCAGGGGTGTCTACGAGCAGTACTTC. This sequence encodes CSARGGRGVYEQYF. The gene calls are TRBV20-1 and TRBJ2-7; D might be TRBD1 or TRBD2, each matching 6 bases. The V and J ends lost 3 bases and 3 bases respectively, with 15 bases between them. Per the germline V gene, CDR1 is DFQATT and CDR2 is SNEGSKA (reference sequence). The CDR3 contains 14 residues.

V gene TRBV7-2 combines with J gene TRBJ2-2; D is perhaps TRBD2 (6 bases). Germline V gives CDR1 SGHTA, CDR2 FQGNSA. V gave up 4 bases and J gave up 1 base, with 10 bases separating them. The length of the CDR3 is 15 residues. CDR3 nucleotide sequence: TGTGCCAGCAGCTGGAGGGGACTGAACACCGGGGAGCTGTTTTTT. Amino acids: CASSWRGLNTGELFF.

V usage is TRBV25-1 and J usage is TRBJ2-2; 9 bases agree with TRBD2. CDR3 length: 17 residues. Germline CDR1 reads MGHDK; CDR2 reads SYGVNS. Trimming took 6 bases from V and 3 from J; bases not matched to a gene: 11. The CDR3 nucleotides are TGTGCCAGCAGGGGCCGAGGGGTAGCGGGAGACACCGGGGAGCTGTTTTTT. It translates to CASRGRGVAGDTGELFF.

The chain joins TRBV6-6 to TRBJ2-3; 7 bases are shared with TRBD2. CDR1 is MNHNY and CDR2 is SVGAGI in the germline V gene (reference sequence). CDR3 length equals 14 residues. After removal of 8 bases from V and 3 bases from J, the junction contained 8 bases not matched to a gene. CDR3 loop: CASAEAGRTDTQYF. DNA for the CDR3: TGTGCCAGCGCCGAGGCCGGGAGGACAGATACGCAGTATTTT.

The J gene is TRBJ1-6, the V gene TRBV12-3 or TRBV12-4, with D possibly matching TRBD1 (5 bases). Trimming shortened V by 7 bases and J by 9 bases, and 19 bases separated the two germline ends. The CDR3 is 15 residues long. This chain's CDR3 is CASTGPIAGSSPLHF. Here the CDR3 DNA reads TGTGCCAGCACCGGGCCAATCGCAGGGTCTTCACCCCTCCACTTT.

The V call is TRBV5-6, the J call TRBJ1-4; D remains unclear. The germline gives CDR1 SGHDT, CDR2 YYEEEE. This CDR3 comprises 14 residues. V lost 1 base, J lost 7 bases, and 11 bases lay in between. The CDR3 DNA is TGTGCCAGCAGCTTGAGCGGAGTGACTGAAAAACTGTTTTTT. This encodes CASSLSGVTEKLFF.

The chain uses TRBV4-1 and TRBJ1-5; no definite D call. V lost 6 bases and J lost 7, with 22 bases in between. This CDR3 comprises 16 residues. CDR1 and CDR2 (germline): MGHRA, YSYEKL. Written as DNA, the CDR3 is TGCGCCAGCAGTCGAACCCTTGTGGGAGGGCGCCAGCCCCAGCATTTT. Translation gives CASSRTLVGGRQPQHF.

The chain recombines TRBV13 with TRBJ2-3; maybe TRBD1 (5 bases). V lost 4 bases, J lost 0 bases, and 11 bases lay in between. The CDR3 spans 15 residues. The V gene's germline CDR1 is PRHDT and CDR2 FYEKMQ (reference sequence). The CDR3 region is CASSSGARSTDTQYF. CDR3 nucleotide sequence: TGTGCCAGCAGCTCTGGGGCGAGAAGCACAGATACGCAGTATTTT.

This chain connects TRBV5-1 to TRBJ2-3; no clear D gene. The V gene's germline CDR1 is SGHRS and CDR2 YFSETQ. Trimming left V 6 bases short and J 2 bases short, with 7 bases between. This CDR3 is built from 12 residues. CDR3 sequence reads: CASKGDTDTQYF. DNA of the CDR3: TGCGCCAGCAAGGGCGACACAGATACGCAGTATTTT.